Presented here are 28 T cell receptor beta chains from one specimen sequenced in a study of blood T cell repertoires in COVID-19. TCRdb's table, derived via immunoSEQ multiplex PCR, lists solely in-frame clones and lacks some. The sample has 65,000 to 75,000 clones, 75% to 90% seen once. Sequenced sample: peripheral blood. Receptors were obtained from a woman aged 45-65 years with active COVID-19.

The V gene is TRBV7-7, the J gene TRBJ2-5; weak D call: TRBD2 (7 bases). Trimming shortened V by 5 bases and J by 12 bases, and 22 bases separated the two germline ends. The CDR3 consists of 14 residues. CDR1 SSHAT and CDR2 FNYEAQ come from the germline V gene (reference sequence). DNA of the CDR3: TGTGCCAGCAGCCCGGGTCGGGGGGCGACCCCTAAGTACTTC. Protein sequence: CASSPGRGATPKYF.

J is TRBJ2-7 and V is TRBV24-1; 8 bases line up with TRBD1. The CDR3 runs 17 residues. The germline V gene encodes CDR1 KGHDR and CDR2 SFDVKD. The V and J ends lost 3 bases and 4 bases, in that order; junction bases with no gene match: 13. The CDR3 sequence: CATSDEDVLGQDYEQYF. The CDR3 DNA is TGTGCCACCAGTGATGAGGACGTCCTGGGACAGGATTACGAGCAGTACTTC.

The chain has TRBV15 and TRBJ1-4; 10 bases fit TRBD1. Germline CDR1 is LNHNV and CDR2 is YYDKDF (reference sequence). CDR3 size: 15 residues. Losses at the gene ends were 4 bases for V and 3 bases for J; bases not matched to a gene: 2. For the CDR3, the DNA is TGTGCCACCAGCACGGACAGGGGGTCTAATGAAAAACTGTTTTTT. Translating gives CATSTDRGSNEKLFF.

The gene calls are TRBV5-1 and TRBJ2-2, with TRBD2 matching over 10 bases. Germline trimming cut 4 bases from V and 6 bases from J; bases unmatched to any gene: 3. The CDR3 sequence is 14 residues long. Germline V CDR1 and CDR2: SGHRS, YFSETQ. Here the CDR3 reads CASSLSGGSGELFF. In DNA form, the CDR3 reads TGCGCCAGCAGCCTTAGCGGGGGGTCCGGGGAGCTGTTTTTT.

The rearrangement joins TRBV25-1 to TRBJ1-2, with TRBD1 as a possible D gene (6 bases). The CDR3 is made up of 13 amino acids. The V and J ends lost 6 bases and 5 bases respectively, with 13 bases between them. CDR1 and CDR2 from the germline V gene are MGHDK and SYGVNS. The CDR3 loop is CASSEDSYYGYTF. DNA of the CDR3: TGTGCCAGCAGCGAGGACAGCTATTATGGCTACACCTTC.

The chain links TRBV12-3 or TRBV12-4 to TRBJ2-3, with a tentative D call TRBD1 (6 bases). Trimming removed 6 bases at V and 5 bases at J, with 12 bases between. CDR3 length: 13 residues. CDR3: CASSTQGLDTQYF. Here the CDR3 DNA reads TGTGCCAGCAGCACCCAGGGGTTAGATACGCAGTATTTT.

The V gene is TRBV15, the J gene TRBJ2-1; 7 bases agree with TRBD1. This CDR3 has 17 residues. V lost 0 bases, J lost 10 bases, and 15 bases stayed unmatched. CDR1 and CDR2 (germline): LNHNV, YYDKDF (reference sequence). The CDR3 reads CATSRDLGRQGTAEQFF. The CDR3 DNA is TGTGCCACCAGCAGAGATCTGGGGCGGCAGGGGACAGCGGAGCAGTTCTTC.

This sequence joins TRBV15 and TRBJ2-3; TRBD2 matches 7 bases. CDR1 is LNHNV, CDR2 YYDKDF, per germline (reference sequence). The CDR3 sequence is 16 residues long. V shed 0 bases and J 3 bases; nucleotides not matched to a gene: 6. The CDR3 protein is CATSRDGGGPTDTQYF. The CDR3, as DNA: TGTGCCACCAGCAGAGATGGGGGAGGGCCTACAGATACGCAGTATTTT.

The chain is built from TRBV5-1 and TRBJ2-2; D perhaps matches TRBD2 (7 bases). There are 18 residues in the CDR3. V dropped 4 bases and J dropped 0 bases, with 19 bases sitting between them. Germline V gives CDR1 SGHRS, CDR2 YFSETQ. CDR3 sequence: CASSPTGGARTNTGELFF. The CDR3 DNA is TGCGCCAGCAGCCCTACGGGGGGCGCGAGAACGAACACCGGGGAGCTGTTTTTT.

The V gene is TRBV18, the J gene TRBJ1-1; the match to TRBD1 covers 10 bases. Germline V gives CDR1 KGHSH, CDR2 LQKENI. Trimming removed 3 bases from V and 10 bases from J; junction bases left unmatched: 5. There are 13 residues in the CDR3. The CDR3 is CASSPEDRGGAFF. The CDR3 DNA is TGTGCCAGCTCACCTGAGGACAGGGGGGGAGCTTTCTTT. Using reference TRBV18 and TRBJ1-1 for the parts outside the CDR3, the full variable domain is NAGVMQNPRHLVRRRGQEARLRCSPMKGHSHVYWYRQLPEEGLKFMVYLQKENIIDESGMPKERFSAEFPKEGPSILRIQQVVRGDSAAYFCASSPEDRGGAFFGQGTRLTVV.

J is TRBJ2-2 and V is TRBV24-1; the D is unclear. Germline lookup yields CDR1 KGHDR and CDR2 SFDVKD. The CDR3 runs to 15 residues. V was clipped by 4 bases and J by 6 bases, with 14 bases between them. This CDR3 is CATSDPVAVSGELFF. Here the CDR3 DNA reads TGTGCCACCAGTGACCCCGTTGCGGTATCCGGGGAGCTGTTTTTT.

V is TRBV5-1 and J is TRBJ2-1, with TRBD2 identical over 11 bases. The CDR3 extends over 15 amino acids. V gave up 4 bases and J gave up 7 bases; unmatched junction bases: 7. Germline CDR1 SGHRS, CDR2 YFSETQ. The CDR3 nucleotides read TGCGCCAGCAGCCAACTAGCGGGGGTGGGTAATGAGCAGTTCTTC. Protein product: CASSQLAGVGNEQFF.

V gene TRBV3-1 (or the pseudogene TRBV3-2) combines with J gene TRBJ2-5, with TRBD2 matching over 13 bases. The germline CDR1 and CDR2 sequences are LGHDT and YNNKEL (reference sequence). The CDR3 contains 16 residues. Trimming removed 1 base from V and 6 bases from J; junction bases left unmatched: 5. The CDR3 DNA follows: TGTGCCAGCAGCCAAGGGGGACTAGCGGGATCACAGACCCAGTACTTC. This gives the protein CASSQGGLAGSQTQYF.

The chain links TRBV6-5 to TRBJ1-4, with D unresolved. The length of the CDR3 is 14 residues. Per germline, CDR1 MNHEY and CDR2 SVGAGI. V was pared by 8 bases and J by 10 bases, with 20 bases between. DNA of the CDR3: TGTGCCAGCGCGCCGGGCCGGAGGGTGGGAAAACTGTTTTTT. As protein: CASAPGRRVGKLFF.

The chain's CDR3 is CASSLARAGLEEQYF. CDR3 in DNA: TGCGCCAGCAGCTTGGCGAGGGCCGGCTTGGAAGAGCAGTACTTC. V is TRBV5-1 and J is TRBJ2-7; the D gene is possibly TRBD2 (5 bases). The V gene's germline CDR1 is SGHRS and CDR2 YFSETQ. This CDR3 is 15 amino acids long. V was pared by 0 bases and J by 7 bases, with 17 bases between.

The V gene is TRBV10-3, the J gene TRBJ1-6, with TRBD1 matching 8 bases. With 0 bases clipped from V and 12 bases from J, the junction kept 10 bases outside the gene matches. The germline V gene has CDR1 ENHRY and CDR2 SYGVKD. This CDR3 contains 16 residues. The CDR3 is CAISESLGTGDVPLHF. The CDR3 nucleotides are TGTGCCATCAGTGAGTCCCTCGGGACAGGAGACGTACCCCTCCACTTT.

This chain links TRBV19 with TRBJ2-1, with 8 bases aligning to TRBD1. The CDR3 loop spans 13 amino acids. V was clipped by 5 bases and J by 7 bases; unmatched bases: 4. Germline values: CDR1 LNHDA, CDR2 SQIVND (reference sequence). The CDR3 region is CASSAGGRNEQFF. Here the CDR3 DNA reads TGTGCCAGTAGTGCAGGGGGCAGAAATGAGCAGTTCTTC.

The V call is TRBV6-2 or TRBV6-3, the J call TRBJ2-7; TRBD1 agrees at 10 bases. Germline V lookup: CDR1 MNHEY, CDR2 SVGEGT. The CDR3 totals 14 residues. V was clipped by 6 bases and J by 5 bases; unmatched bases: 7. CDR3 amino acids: CASSLTGGVNEQYF. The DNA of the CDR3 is TGTGCCAGCAGCTTGACAGGGGGCGTCAACGAGCAGTACTTC.

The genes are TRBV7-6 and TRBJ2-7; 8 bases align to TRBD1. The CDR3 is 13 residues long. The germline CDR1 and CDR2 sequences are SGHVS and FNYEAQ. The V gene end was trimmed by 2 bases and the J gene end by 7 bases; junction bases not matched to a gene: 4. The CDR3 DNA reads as TGTGCCAGCAGCTTACAGGGGGCGCTTGAGCAGTACTTC. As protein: CASSLQGALEQYF.

CDR3 coding DNA: TGCGCCAGCAGCGGAAGCGGGGGAAACAATGAGCAGTTCTTC. This gives the protein CASSGSGGNNEQFF. The chain joins TRBV5-1 to TRBJ2-1, with TRBD2 matching 8 bases. Germline loops: CDR1 SGHRS, CDR2 YFSETQ. CDR3 length: 14 residues. J was trimmed by 5 bases and V by 4 bases; bases with no gene match: 5. The full variable domain, completed using reference TRBV5-1 and TRBJ2-1, is KAGVTQTPRYLIKTRGQQVTLSCSPISGHRSVSWYQQTPGQGLQFLFEYFSETQRNKGNFPGRFSGRQFSNSRSEMNVSTLELGDSALYLCASSGSGGNNEQFFGPGTRLTVL.

The CDR3 reads CASRYGTGSTGELFF. For the CDR3, the DNA is TGTGCCAGCAGATACGGGACAGGGAGTACCGGGGAGCTGTTTTTT. V is TRBV6-5 and J is TRBJ2-2; 9 positions agree with TRBD1. The CDR3 is 15 residues long. V was pared by 6 bases and J by 5 bases, with 7 bases of the junction left unmatched. Germline V gene lookup returns CDR1 MNHEY and CDR2 SVGAGI.

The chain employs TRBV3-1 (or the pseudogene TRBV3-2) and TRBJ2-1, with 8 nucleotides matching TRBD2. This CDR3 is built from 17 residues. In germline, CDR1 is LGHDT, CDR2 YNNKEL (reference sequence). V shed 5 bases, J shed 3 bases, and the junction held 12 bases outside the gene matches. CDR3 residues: CASSKQPGLVGYNEQFF. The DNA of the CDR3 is TGTGCCAGCAGCAAACAACCGGGACTAGTGGGCTACAATGAGCAGTTCTTC.

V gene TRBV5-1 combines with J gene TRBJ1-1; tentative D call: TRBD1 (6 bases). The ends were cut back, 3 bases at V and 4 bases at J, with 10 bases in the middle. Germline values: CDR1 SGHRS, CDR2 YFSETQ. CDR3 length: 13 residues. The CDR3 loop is CASSSTGFTEAFF. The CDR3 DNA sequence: TGCGCCAGCAGCTCTACAGGGTTCACTGAAGCTTTCTTT.

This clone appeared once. DNA for the CDR3: TGTGCCAGCAGCACGGGACAGGGTTTTCTCCATGGCTACACCTTC. Its protein product is CASSTGQGFLHGYTF. The chain recombines TRBV5-8 with TRBJ1-2; 9 nucleotides align to TRBD1. The CDR3 totals 15 residues. After removal of 4 bases from V and 6 bases from J, the junction contained 10 bases not matched to a gene. Germline CDR1 and CDR2: SGHTS and YDEGEE.

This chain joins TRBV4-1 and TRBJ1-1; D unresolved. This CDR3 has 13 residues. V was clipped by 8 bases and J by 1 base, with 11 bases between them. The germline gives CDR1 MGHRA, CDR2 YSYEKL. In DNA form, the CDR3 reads TGCGCCAGCCGATCCCCAGGGAACACTGAAGCTTTCTTT. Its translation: CASRSPGNTEAFF.

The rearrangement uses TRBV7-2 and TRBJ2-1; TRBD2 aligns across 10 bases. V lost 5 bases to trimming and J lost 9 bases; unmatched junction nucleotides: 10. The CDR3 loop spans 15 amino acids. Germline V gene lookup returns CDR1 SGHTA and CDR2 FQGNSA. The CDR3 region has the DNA TGTGCCAGCAGCCTACCCCTAGCGGGAGCATCTGAGCAGTTCTTC. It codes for CASSLPLAGASEQFF.

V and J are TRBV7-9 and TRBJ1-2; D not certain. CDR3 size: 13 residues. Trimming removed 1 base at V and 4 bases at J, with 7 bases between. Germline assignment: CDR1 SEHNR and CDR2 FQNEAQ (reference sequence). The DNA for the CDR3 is TGTGCCAGCAGCTTAGTTACAGTCTATGGCTACACCTTC. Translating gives CASSLVTVYGYTF. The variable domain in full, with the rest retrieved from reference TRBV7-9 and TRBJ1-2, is DTGVSQNPRHKITKRGQNVTFRCDPISEHNRLYWYRQTLGQGPEFLTYFQNEAQLEKSRLLSDRFSAERPKGSFSTLEIQRTEQGDSAMYLCASSLVTVYGYTFGSGTRLTVV.

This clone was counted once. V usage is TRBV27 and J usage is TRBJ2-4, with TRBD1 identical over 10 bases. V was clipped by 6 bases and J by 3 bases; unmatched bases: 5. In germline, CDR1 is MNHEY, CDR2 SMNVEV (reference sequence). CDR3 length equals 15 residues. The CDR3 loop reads CASRPGTGVKNIQYF. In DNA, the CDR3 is TGTGCCAGCAGGCCCGGGACAGGGGTCAAAAACATTCAGTACTTC.